This TCR beta chain was identified during a study of cytomegalovirus exposure and HLA in healthy donors. V lost 0 bases, J lost 6 bases, and 6 bases stayed unmatched. CDR1 is MGHRA and CDR2 is YSYEKL in the germline V gene. CDR3 size: 16 residues. Vbeta (60) and Jbeta (13) primers were used in the PCR. Sequencing was performed with immunoSEQ multiplex PCR; in TCRdb, only in-frame clones are kept and a portion is missing. The sample records more than 150,000 clones, about 79% being singletons. Everyone who donated was a healthy bone marrow donor. This clone was seen only a few times. This rearrangement joins TRBV4-1 to TRBJ2-7, with 12 positions matching TRBD2. Sequencing input: PBMCs. The receptor was derived from a girl aged 2-10 years in good health and CMV-seropositive. The CDR3 DNA reads TGCGCCAGCAGCCAAGATCAGCTAGCGGGAGGGCGCGAGCAGTACTTC. This codes for CASSQDQLAGGREQYF.